The 13 T cell receptor beta chains given below trace back to one sample, sequenced in a study of T cell changes during pregnancy in multiple sclerosis. The assay was immunoSEQ multiplex PCR, and TCRdb's table has in-frame clones only and misses some. The sample lists 100,000 or so clones, over 85% occurring once. The input for sequencing was peripheral blood, taken after pregnancy. These receptors came from a female donor in good health, enrolled as a control in a pregnancy study.

This clone was detected once. The chain combines TRBV7-8 with TRBJ1-5, with 7 bases aligning to TRBD1. This CDR3 spans 16 amino acids. Germline V lookup: CDR1 SGHVS, CDR2 FQNEAQ. After removal of 5 bases from V and 0 bases from J, the junction contained 7 bases not matched to a gene. CDR3 coding DNA: TGTGCCAGCAGCCAAGAGGGACAGCTTAGCAATCAGCCCCAGCATTTT. This encodes CASSQEGQLSNQPQHF.

CDR3 sequence reads: CASSLTFGESETEAFF. CDR3 nucleotide sequence: TGTGCCAGCAGCTTAACTTTCGGGGAGAGTGAGACTGAAGCTTTCTTT. The chain employs TRBV7-2 and TRBJ1-1; no clear D. Trimming removed 2 bases at V and 5 bases at J, with 18 bases between. This CDR3 has 16 amino acids. Germline loops: CDR1 SGHTA, CDR2 FQGNSA.

The gene calls are TRBV5-4 and TRBJ2-7; TRBD1 might be the D (5 bases). CDR3 length: 15 amino acids. Deletions cut 4 bases from V and 7 bases from J, with 21 bases between. Germline V gives CDR1 SGHNT, CDR2 YYREEE (reference sequence). The CDR3 is CASSARTGFTGEQYF. The CDR3 DNA is TGTGCCAGCAGCGCTCGTACAGGCTTCACCGGGGAGCAGTACTTC. Full variable domain (rest looked up from reference TRBV5-4 and TRBJ2-7): ETGVTQSPTHLIKTRGQQVTLRCSSQSGHNTVSWYQQALGQGPQFIFQYYREEENGRGNFPPRFSGLQFPNYSSELNVNALELDDSALYLCASSARTGFTGEQYFGPGTRLTVT.

This chain links TRBV5-1 with TRBJ1-5; D is ambiguous. There are 15 residues in the CDR3. V was shortened by 0 bases and J by 1 base, with 8 bases between the two germline ends. CDR1 and CDR2 from the germline V gene are SGHRS and YFSETQ. The DNA for the CDR3 is TGCGCCAGCAGCTTGGGAGCGGGGAGCAATCAGCCCCAGCATTTT. Its protein is CASSLGAGSNQPQHF.

The sample holds one count of this clone. The J gene is TRBJ2-3, the V gene TRBV25-1, with D possibly matching TRBD2 (6 bases). The CDR3 runs 18 residues. Trimming stripped 4 bases from V and 2 bases from J, with 22 bases between. Germline CDR1 and CDR2: MGHDK and SYGVNS. The CDR3 region is CASSVRSGGREDTDTQYF. CDR3 DNA sequence: TGTGCCAGCAGTGTACGCTCTGGGGGGAGAGAGGACACAGATACGCAGTATTTT.

The chain has TRBV6-6 and TRBJ2-7; 11 positions match TRBD2. The germline CDR1 and CDR2 sequences are MNHNY and SVGAGI (reference sequence). There are 15 residues in the CDR3. The J segment lost 2 bases and the V segment lost 4 bases, leaving 4 bases of the junction unmatched. The CDR3 is CASSSGLADAYEQYF. DNA of the CDR3: TGTGCCAGCAGTTCGGGACTAGCGGACGCCTACGAGCAGTACTTC.

The V call is TRBV28, the J call TRBJ2-3; the D gene is possibly TRBD1 (6 bases). The CDR3 runs 16 residues. Trimming removed 3 bases from V and 2 bases from J, with 15 bases in between. Germline V gene sequence: CDR1 MDHEN, CDR2 SYDVKM. The DNA of the CDR3 is TGTGCCAGCAGTTTTAGGACAGCCGATCCCACAGATACGCAGTATTTT. Translated: CASSFRTADPTDTQYF.

The chain couples TRBV5-1 to TRBJ2-1; 9 bases match TRBD1. V lost 3 bases and J lost 5; bases outside the gene matches: 6. CDR3 length: 15 amino acids. Per the germline V gene, CDR1 is SGHRS and CDR2 is YFSETQ. The CDR3 DNA is TGCGCCAGCAGCTCCGGGACAGGGCCGCACAATGAGCAGTTCTTC. It specifies CASSSGTGPHNEQFF.

The V and J genes are TRBV28 and TRBJ1-2, with no clear D. The V and J ends lost 4 bases and 8 bases respectively, with 17 bases between them. Germline loops: CDR1 MDHEN, CDR2 SYDVKM. CDR3 size: 14 residues. The CDR3 DNA is TGTGCCAGCAGTTCCTATACCCGTGTGGAGGGCTACACCTTC. This translates into CASSSYTRVEGYTF.

V and J are TRBV27 and TRBJ2-1; 12 bases map to TRBD2. CDR1 and CDR2 (germline): MNHEY, SMNVEV (reference sequence). The CDR3 loop spans 18 amino acids. After removal of 8 bases from V and 7 bases from J, the junction contained 18 bases not matched to a gene. This CDR3 reads CASRPRSGLAGQWNEQFF. The CDR3, as DNA: TGTGCCAGCCGCCCGAGGTCGGGACTAGCGGGTCAATGGAATGAGCAGTTCTTC.

This chain connects TRBV29-1 to TRBJ1-3; D is unresolved. The CDR3 is made up of 13 amino acids. The germline V and J ends were trimmed by 1 base and 12 bases, with 16 bases remaining between them. Looked up from germline, CDR1 is SQVTM and CDR2 is ANQGSEA. Here the CDR3 reads CSVEGSDLPVIYF. The CDR3 bases are TGCAGCGTTGAAGGTTCTGATCTACCGGTCATATATTTT. Looking up the rest from reference TRBV29-1 and TRBJ1-3 gives the full variable domain: SAVISQKPSRDICQRGTSLTIQCQVDSQVTMMFWYRQQPGQSLTLIATANQGSEATYESGFVIDKFPISRPNLTFSTLTVSNMSPEDSSIYLCSVEGSDLPVIYFGEGSWLTVV.

The chain employs TRBV2 and TRBJ1-5, with TRBD1 matching 8 bases. Germline CDR1 SNHLY, CDR2 FYNNEI. This CDR3 region has 13 residues. V dropped 5 bases and J dropped 7; count of bases not matched to a gene: 4. The CDR3 nucleotides are TGTGCCAGCAGTCCGGGACAGGACCAGCCCCAGCATTTT. This sequence encodes CASSPGQDQPQHF.

The sample holds one count of this clone. This sequence joins TRBV5-1 and TRBJ2-3; D unresolved. The V and J ends lost 2 bases and 2 bases respectively, with 12 bases between them. The germline V gene encodes CDR1 SGHRS and CDR2 YFSETQ. The CDR3 length is 15 residues. The CDR3 is CASSFKQSITDTQYF. The CDR3 DNA reads as TGCGCCAGCAGCTTTAAACAGAGCATCACAGATACGCAGTATTTT.